This T cell receptor (beta chain) was captured by sequencing in a study of T cell responses to AZD1222 COVID-19 vaccine. Regarding the study as a whole: The span of vaccine-associated CD4 TCRs extended across spike, with dominance at 160-218 and 743-854. Repertoires in all cases were sampled only once the peak T cell response had passed.

The J segment lost 6 bases and the V segment lost 5 bases, leaving 13 bases of the junction unmatched. In germline, CDR1 is SNHLY, CDR2 FYNNEI. CDR3 size: 16 residues. About this clone itself: Its target is unknown.

Profiling relied on immunoSEQ multiplex PCR, and the TCRdb table lists in-frame clones only, not all of them. The sample has tens of thousands of clones, more than 75% seen once; the top ten hold about 4.3%. Sequences were derived from peripheral blood, sampled on day 0 of AZD1222 vaccination. The sequence was obtained from an adult in good health. V is TRBV2 and J is TRBJ2-7; TRBD1 matches 10 bases. CDR3 loop: CASSTPPGQGFREQYF. CDR3 in DNA: TGTGCCAGCAGTACTCCCCCGGGACAGGGGTTCCGCGAGCAGTACTTC.